A single sample is the source of the 18 T cell receptor beta chains below, sequenced in a study of cytomegalovirus exposure and HLA in healthy donors. The primer mix had 60 Vbeta and 13 Jbeta primers. The data were produced by immunoSEQ multiplex PCR, yet TCRdb's version contains in-frame clones alone and is incomplete. This listing includes 150,000 to 200,000 clones. Sequencing was carried out using PBMCs. Source of these receptors: a woman in her sixties or seventies in good health and CMV-seronegative.

The chain joins TRBV7-9 to TRBJ2-2; D may be TRBD1 (5 bases). Germline V gene data show CDR1 as SEHNR and CDR2 as FQNEAQ (reference sequence). The CDR3 is made up of 14 amino acids. V was trimmed by 1 base and J by 6 bases, leaving 9 bases between them. Here the CDR3 reads CASSLDQGAGELFF. In DNA form, the CDR3 reads TGTGCCAGCAGCTTAGATCAAGGGGCCGGGGAGCTGTTTTTT.

The J gene is TRBJ1-2, the V gene TRBV15; tentatively, D is TRBD1 (5 bases). Trimming took 5 bases from V and 2 from J, leaving 21 bases between them. The CDR3 has 17 residues. Germline-derived CDR1 and CDR2 are LNHNV and YYDKDF (reference sequence). The DNA for the CDR3 is TGTGCCACCAGCCTTGCCCGGGGGGGGTACAGCAACTATGGCTACACCTTC. Its protein product is CATSLARGGYSNYGYTF.

The rearrangement links TRBV18 to TRBJ1-1; D unclear. The ends were cut back, 2 bases at V and 5 bases at J, with 9 bases in the middle. The CDR3 is 13 residues long. Per the germline V gene, CDR1 is KGHSH and CDR2 is LQKENI. This CDR3 reads CASSPVDRTEAFF. In DNA, the CDR3 is TGTGCCAGCTCACCAGTAGATCGGACTGAAGCTTTCTTT. Based on the CDR3 plus reference TRBV18 and TRBJ1-1, the full variable domain is NAGVMQNPRHLVRRRGQEARLRCSPMKGHSHVYWYRQLPEEGLKFMVYLQKENIIDESGMPKERFSAEFPKEGPSILRIQQVVRGDSAAYFCASSPVDRTEAFFGQGTRLTVV.

The rearrangement uses TRBV6-1 and TRBJ2-3; D might be TRBD2 (5 bases). CDR3 length: 16 residues. Germline values: CDR1 MNHNS, CDR2 SASEGT. The V end was cut by 4 bases, the J end by 1 base, with 15 bases between. CDR3 protein: CASSGDLRAGTDTQYF. DNA for the CDR3: TGTGCCAGCAGTGGAGACTTGCGGGCTGGCACAGATACGCAGTATTTT.

The V and J genes are TRBV10-2 and TRBJ1-1, with 7 positions matching TRBD1. The CDR3 spans 14 residues. CDR1 and CDR2 (germline): WSHSY, SAAADI. Trimming removed 7 bases from V and 0 bases from J; junction bases left unmatched: 5. The CDR3 bases are TGCGCCAGCATGCCAGGACAGGTGAACACTGAAGCTTTCTTT. Protein sequence: CASMPGQVNTEAFF.

This chain links TRBV7-3 with TRBJ2-1; 7 nucleotides match TRBD2. J gave up 7 bases and V 1 base, and 10 bases lay outside the gene matches. The CDR3 length is 16 residues. Germline CDR1 reads SGHTA; CDR2 reads FQGTGA. The CDR3 bases are TGTGCCAGCAGCTTAAACCCCAGACTAGCTAGGAATGAGCAGTTCTTC. Translation gives CASSLNPRLARNEQFF.

This chain connects TRBV29-1 to TRBJ2-1, with D maybe TRBD2 (5 bases). Trimming shortened V by 1 base and J by 0 bases, and 7 bases separated the two germline ends. Germline CDR1 and CDR2: SQVTM and ANQGSEA. The CDR3 extends over 14 amino acids. CDR3: CSVEGGSSYNEQFF. CDR3 sequence (DNA): TGCAGCGTTGAAGGAGGGTCCTCCTACAATGAGCAGTTCTTC.

V and J are TRBV5-1 and TRBJ1-1; 7 bases are a match to TRBD1. The germline gives CDR1 SGHRS, CDR2 YFSETQ. Unmatched junction bases numbered 10, after V lost 0 bases and J lost 5 bases. The CDR3 runs 16 residues. In DNA form, the CDR3 reads TGCGCCAGCAGCTTGGAGGGGGCGGGGAGGCGGACTGAAGCTTTCTTT. Translating it yields CASSLEGAGRRTEAFF.

V usage is TRBV7-9 and J usage is TRBJ1-1; D ambiguous. Germline V gene sequence: CDR1 SEHNR, CDR2 FQNEAQ (reference sequence). The CDR3 covers 15 residues. Trimming took 5 bases from V and 1 from J, leaving 14 bases between them. CDR3 loop: CASSETQIQNTEAFF. CDR3 DNA sequence: TGTGCCAGCAGCGAAACACAGATACAGAACACTGAAGCTTTCTTT.

Comments on this clone: Germline is not matched at one junction end, which may reflect a read error. The chain is built from TRBV7-9 and TRBJ2-4; TRBD2 matches 8 bases. The CDR3 loop spans 12 amino acids. The germline CDR1 and CDR2 sequences are SEHNR and FQNEAQ (reference sequence). The CDR3 region is CASSLVTGGKNF. The CDR3 coding sequence is TGTGCCAGCAGCTTAGTCACGGGGGGGAAGAACTTC.

V and J are TRBV6-4 and TRBJ2-3, with TRBD1 matching over 7 bases. The trim removed 5 bases at V and 2 bases at J, leaving 10 bases unmatched. CDR1 and CDR2 (germline): MRHNA, SNTAGT. The CDR3 has 16 residues. CDR3 in amino acids: CASSSSRDRDTDTQYF. The CDR3, as DNA: TGTGCCAGCAGTTCCAGCCGGGACAGAGACACAGATACGCAGTATTTT.

The J gene is TRBJ1-2, the V gene TRBV4-3; D ambiguous. V lost 0 bases and J 3 bases, leaving 11 bases between the germline ends. The length of the CDR3 is 15 residues. The V gene's germline CDR1 is LGHNA and CDR2 YSLEER. The CDR3 DNA reads as TGCGCCAGCAGCCAAGAAGTCTTGGAGGACTATGGCTACACCTTC. Translated, it gives CASSQEVLEDYGYTF.

The chain couples TRBV7-2 to TRBJ2-2; 8 bases agree with TRBD2. Germline-derived CDR1 and CDR2 are SGHTA and FQGNSA. The V segment lost 2 bases and the J segment 7 bases; nucleotides outside the gene matches: 9. The CDR3 covers 16 residues. CDR3 sequence (DNA): TGTGCCAGCAGCTTAAATGCAGCGGGAGTCGGCGGGGAGCTGTTTTTT. It encodes CASSLNAAGVGGELFF.

The chain couples TRBV2 to TRBJ1-5; possible D gene TRBD1, 6 bases. Germline V gene lookup returns CDR1 SNHLY and CDR2 FYNNEI. The CDR3 length is 13 residues. Trimming cost V 5 bases and J 10 bases, with 15 bases left between them. CDR3 nucleotide sequence: TGTGCCAGCAGTTCAGGACAGCGACTACCCCAGCATTTT. It encodes CASSSGQRLPQHF.

This chain links TRBV5-6 with TRBJ2-1, with 8 bases matching TRBD1. The CDR3 extends over 16 amino acids. Unmatched junction bases numbered 9, after V lost 1 base and J lost 6 bases. The germline V gene encodes CDR1 SGHDT and CDR2 YYEEEE. The CDR3 loop reads CASSLFWGQEPNEQFF. The CDR3 bases are TGTGCCAGCAGCTTGTTTTGGGGACAGGAGCCCAATGAGCAGTTCTTC.

The V gene is TRBV18, the J gene TRBJ1-5, with 9 bases fitting TRBD1. V shed 3 bases and J 7 bases; nucleotides not matched to a gene: 4. Germline CDR1 KGHSH, CDR2 LQKENI. The CDR3 is made up of 14 amino acids. The CDR3 protein is CASSPDRGGQPQHF. Written as DNA, the CDR3 is TGTGCCAGCTCACCGGACAGGGGAGGGCAGCCCCAGCATTTT.

The chain carries TRBV7-9 and TRBJ2-5, with 9 positions matching TRBD2. Gene TRBJ2-7 matches the end of the DNA better, so the J call may be wrong. The CDR3 has 15 residues. Germline V gene sequence: CDR1 SEHNR, CDR2 FQNEAQ (reference sequence). In DNA, the CDR3 is TGTGCCAGCAGCTTAGTAGGCGGGAGGGCGAACGAGCAGTACTTC. Translation gives CASSLVGGRANEQYF.

The chain carries TRBV10-1 and TRBJ2-7, with 10 bases identical to TRBD2. With V trimmed by 8 bases and J by 4 bases, 5 bases remained unmatched. CDR1 is WNHNN and CDR2 is SYGVQD in the germline V gene (reference sequence). The CDR3 spans 13 residues. The CDR3 reads CASSSGRVYEQYF. CDR3 DNA sequence: TGCGCCAGCTCGAGCGGGAGGGTTTACGAGCAGTACTTC.